This T cell receptor (beta chain) appears in the sequencing data of a study of cytomegalovirus exposure and HLA in healthy donors. Whole-study findings and limits: As was reported, the classifier diagnosed cytomegalovirus status with high specificity and sensitivity. Three of the chains that were CMV-associated were confirmed in vitro to be specific for CMV antigens.

Germline lookup yields CDR1 SGDLS and CDR2 YYNGEE. The CDR3 sequence is 15 residues long. J was trimmed by 8 bases and V by 1 base; bases with no gene match: 10. Using immunoSEQ multiplex PCR, the repertoire was profiled, and TCRdb retains in-frame clones only, with some absent. The repertoire consists of about 130,000 clones, with over 80% occurring once and the leading ten covering around 5.9%. Comment on this clone: Its antigen is still unknown.

The V and J genes are TRBV9 and TRBJ1-2; 8 nucleotides agree with TRBD1. This clonotype was obtained from a woman aged 25 to 39 in good health and CMV-seropositive. Sequencing was done on a sample of PBMCs. CDR3 nucleotide sequence: TGTGCCAGCAGCGTACATGGACAGGGAACGGAAGGCTACACCTTC. This sequence encodes CASSVHGQGTEGYTF.